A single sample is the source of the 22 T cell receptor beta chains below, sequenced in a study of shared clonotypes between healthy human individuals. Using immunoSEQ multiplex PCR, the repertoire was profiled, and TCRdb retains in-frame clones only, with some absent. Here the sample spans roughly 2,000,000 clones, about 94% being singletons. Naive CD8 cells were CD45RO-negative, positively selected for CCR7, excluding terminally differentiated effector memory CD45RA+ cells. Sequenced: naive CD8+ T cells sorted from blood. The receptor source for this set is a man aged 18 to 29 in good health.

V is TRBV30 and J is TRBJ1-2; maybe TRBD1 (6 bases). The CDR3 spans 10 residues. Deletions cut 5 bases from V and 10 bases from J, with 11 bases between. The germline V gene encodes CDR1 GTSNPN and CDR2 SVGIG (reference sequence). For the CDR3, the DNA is TGTGCCTGGTTTACAGGGACCTACACCTTC. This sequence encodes CAWFTGTYTF.

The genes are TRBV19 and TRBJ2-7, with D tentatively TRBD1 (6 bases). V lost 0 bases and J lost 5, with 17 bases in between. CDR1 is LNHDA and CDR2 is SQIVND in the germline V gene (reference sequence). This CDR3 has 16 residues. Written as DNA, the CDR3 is TGTGCCAGTAGTATAGATCTTGAGACCCCAGGGGACGAGCAGTACTTC. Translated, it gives CASSIDLETPGDEQYF.

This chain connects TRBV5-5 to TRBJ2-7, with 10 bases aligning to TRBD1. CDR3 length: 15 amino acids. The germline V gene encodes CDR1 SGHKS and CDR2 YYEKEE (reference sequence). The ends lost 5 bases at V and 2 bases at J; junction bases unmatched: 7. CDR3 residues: CASSTGTGAPYEQYF. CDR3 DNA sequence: TGTGCCAGCAGTACCGGGACAGGGGCACCCTACGAGCAGTACTTC.

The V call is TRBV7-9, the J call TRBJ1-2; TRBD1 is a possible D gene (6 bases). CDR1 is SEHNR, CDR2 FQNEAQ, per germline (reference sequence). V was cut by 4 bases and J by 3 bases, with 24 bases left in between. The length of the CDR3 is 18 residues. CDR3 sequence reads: CASSSNRWTDFLDYGYTF. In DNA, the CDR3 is TGTGCCAGCAGCTCGAACCGGTGGACAGACTTCTTGGACTATGGCTACACCTTC.

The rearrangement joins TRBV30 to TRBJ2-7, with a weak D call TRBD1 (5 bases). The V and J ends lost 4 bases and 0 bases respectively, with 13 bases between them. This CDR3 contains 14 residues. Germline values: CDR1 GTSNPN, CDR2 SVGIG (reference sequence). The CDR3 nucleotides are TGTGCCTGGAACAGGCTGAAAGACTCCTACGAGCAGTACTTC. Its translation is CAWNRLKDSYEQYF.

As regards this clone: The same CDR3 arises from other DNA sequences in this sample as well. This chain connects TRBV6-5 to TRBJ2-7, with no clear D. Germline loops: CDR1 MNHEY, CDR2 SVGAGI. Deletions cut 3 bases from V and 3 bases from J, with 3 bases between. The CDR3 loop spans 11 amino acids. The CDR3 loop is CASSYHYEQYF. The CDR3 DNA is TGTGCCAGCAGTTATCACTACGAGCAGTACTTC.

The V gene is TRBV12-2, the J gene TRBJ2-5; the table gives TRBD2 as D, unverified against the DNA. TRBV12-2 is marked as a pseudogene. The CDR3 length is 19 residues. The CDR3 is CASRPGAPTSGGPQETQYF. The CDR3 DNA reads TGTGCAAGTCGCCCCGGGGCCCCTACTAGCGGGGGGCCTCAAGAGACCCAGTACTTC.

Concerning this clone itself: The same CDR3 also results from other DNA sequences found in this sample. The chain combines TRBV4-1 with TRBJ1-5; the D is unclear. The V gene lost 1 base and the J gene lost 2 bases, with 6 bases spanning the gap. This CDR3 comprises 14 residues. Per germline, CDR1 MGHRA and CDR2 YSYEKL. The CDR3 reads CASSQGTGNQPQHF. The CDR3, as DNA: TGCGCCAGCAGCCAAGGTACAGGCAATCAGCCCCAGCATTTT.

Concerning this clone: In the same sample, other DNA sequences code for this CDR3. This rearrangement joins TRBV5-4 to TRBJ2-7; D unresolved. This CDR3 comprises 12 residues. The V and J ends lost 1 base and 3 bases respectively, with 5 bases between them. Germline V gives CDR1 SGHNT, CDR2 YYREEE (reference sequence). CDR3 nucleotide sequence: TGTGCCAGCAGCTTGACGGGCTACGAGCAGTACTTC. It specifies CASSLTGYEQYF.

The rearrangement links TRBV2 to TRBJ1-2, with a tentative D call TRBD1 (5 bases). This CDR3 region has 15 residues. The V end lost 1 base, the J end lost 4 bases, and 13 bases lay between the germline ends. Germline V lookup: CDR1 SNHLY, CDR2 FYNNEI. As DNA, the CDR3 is TGTGCCAGCAGTGAAGAGGATCCGAGGGGCTATGGCTACACCTTC. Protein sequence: CASSEEDPRGYGYTF. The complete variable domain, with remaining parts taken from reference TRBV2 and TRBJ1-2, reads EPEVTQTPSHQVTQMGQEVILRCVPISNHLYFYWYRQILGQKVEFLVSFYNNEISEKSEIFDDQFSVERPDGSNFTLKIRSTKLEDSAMYFCASSEEDPRGYGYTFGSGTRLTVV.

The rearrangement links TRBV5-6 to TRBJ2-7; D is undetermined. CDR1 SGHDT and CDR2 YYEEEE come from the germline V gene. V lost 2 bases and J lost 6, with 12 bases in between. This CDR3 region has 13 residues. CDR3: CASSFLLVGEQYF. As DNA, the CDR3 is TGTGCCAGCAGCTTTTTGCTAGTAGGCGAGCAGTACTTC.

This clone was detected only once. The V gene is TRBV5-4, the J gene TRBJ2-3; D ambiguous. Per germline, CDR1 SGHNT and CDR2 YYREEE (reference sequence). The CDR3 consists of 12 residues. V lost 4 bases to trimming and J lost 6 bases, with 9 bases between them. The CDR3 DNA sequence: TGTGCCAGCAGCCCCTCCTATGATACGCAGTATTTT. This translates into CASSPSYDTQYF.

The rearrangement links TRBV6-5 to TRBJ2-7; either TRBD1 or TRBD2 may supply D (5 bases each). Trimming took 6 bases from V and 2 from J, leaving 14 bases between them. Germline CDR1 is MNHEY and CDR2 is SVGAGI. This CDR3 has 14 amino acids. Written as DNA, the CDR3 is TGTGCCAGCAGGCACGGGACGGATACCTACGAGCAGTACTTC. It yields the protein CASRHGTDTYEQYF.

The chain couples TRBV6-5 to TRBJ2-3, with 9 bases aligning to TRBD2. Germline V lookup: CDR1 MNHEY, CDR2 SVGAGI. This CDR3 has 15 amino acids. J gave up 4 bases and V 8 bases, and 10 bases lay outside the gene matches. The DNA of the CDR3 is TGTGCCAGCGGCGGGGGGGGCGCCGGGTCAGATACGCAGTATTTT. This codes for CASGGGGAGSDTQYF.

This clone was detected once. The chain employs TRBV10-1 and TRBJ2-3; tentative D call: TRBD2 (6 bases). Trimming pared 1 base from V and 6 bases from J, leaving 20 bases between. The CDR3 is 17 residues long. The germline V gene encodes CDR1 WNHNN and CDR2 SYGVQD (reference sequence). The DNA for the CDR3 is TGCGCCAGCAGTGAGTTAGCCGGGAGCGAAGGAGGGGATACGCAGTATTTT. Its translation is CASSELAGSEGGDTQYF.

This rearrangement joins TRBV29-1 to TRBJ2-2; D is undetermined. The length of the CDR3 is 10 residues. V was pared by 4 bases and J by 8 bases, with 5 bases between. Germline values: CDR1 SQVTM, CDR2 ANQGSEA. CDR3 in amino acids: CSVASGELFF. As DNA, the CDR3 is TGCAGCGTTGCCAGTGGGGAGCTGTTTTTT.

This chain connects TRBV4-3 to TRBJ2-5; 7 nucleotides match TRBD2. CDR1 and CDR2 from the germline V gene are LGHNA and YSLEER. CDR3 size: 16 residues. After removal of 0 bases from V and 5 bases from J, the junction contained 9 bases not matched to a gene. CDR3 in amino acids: CASSQEVAGVGETQYF. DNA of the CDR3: TGCGCCAGCAGCCAAGAGGTAGCGGGCGTGGGTGAGACCCAGTACTTC.

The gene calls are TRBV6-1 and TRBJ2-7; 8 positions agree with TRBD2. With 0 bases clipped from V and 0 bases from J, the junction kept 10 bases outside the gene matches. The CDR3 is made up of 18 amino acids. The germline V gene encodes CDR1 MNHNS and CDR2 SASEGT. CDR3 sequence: CASSEAASGRDISYEQYF. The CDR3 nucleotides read TGTGCCAGCAGTGAAGCTGCGAGCGGGAGAGATATCTCCTACGAGCAGTACTTC.

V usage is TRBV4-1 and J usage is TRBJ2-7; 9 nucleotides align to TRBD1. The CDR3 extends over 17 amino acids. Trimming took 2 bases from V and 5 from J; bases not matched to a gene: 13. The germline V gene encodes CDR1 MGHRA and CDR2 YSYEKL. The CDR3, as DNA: TGCGCCAGCAGCCAATTCCTTTTGGACAGGGGAGATGACGAGCAGTACTTC. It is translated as CASSQFLLDRGDDEQYF.

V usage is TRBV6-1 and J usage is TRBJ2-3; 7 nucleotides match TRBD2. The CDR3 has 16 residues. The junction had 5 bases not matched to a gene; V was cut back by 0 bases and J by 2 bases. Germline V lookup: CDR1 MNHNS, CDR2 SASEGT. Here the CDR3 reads CASSEAIAGTTDTQYF. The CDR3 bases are TGTGCCAGCAGTGAAGCCATAGCGGGTACCACAGATACGCAGTATTTT.

CDR3 nucleotide sequence: TGTGCCAGCAGTATTTGGGCCGATACGCAGTATTTT. This encodes CASSIWADTQYF. This sequence joins TRBV5-6 and TRBJ2-3; no firm D call. This CDR3 has 12 amino acids. Trimming pared 5 bases from V and 6 bases from J, leaving 10 bases between. Germline V gene sequence: CDR1 SGHDT, CDR2 YYEEEE.

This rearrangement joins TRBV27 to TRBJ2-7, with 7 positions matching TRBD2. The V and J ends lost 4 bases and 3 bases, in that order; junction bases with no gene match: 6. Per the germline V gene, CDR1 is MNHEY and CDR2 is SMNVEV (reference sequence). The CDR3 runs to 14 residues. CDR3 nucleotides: TGTGCCAGCAGTTCGACTAGCCCTTACTACGAGCAGTACTTC. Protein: CASSSTSPYYEQYF.